The 24 T cell receptor beta chains below were found in one sample sequenced in a study of T cells in Graves' hyperthyroidism and ophthalmopathy. TCR beta CDR3 sequences were amplified from RNA transcripts. HTBI primers were used for first-round RT-PCR of the TCR CDR3. TCRdb redid the calling of the multiplex PCR reads with MiXCR, one entry per CDR3 protein. The profile shows more than 600,000 distinct CDR3 sequences, 16% of them singletons. The sequenced sample was blood. The receptors were gathered from a man younger than 35 with Graves' hyperthyroidism.

This clonotype appeared a few times. The rearrangement joins TRBV29-1 to TRBJ2-3; 9 bases map to TRBD1. The CDR3 sequence is 13 residues long. CDR1 is SQVTM and CDR2 is ANQGSEA in the germline V gene. The J segment lost 2 bases and the V segment lost 6 bases, leaving 3 bases of the junction unmatched. CDR3 in amino acids: CSVEQGATDTQYF. The CDR3, as DNA: TGCAGCGTAGAACAGGGGGCCACAGATACGCAGTATTTT.

This clonotype was recorded many times. The chain joins TRBV18 to TRBJ1-1; no reliable D call. Trimming took off 6 bases at V and 5 bases at J, with 16 bases between the two ends. Germline loops: CDR1 KGHSH, CDR2 LQKENI. CDR3 length: 14 residues. The CDR3 loop reads CASSPLEGWTEAFF. CDR3 in DNA: TGTGCCAGCTCCCCCCTTGAGGGATGGACTGAAGCTTTCTTT.

This clonotype was observed many times. This chain connects TRBV27 to TRBJ2-3, with 11 bases identical to TRBD2. Per the germline V gene, CDR1 is MNHEY and CDR2 is SMNVEV (reference sequence). The V gene end was trimmed by 5 bases and the J gene end by 1 base; junction bases not matched to a gene: 2. CDR3 length: 15 amino acids. This CDR3 is CASSKLAGGTDTQYF. CDR3 DNA: TGTGCCAGCAGTAAACTAGCGGGAGGCACAGATACGCAGTATTTT.

This clonotype was found a few times. No conserved phenylalanine or tryptophan is present at the end of the CDR3, so a read error is the likely explanation. The V and J genes are TRBV12-3 or TRBV12-4 and TRBJ1-1; 9 bases are shared with TRBD1. V lost 4 bases, J lost 3 bases, and 6 bases stayed unmatched. This CDR3 spans 15 amino acids. The CDR3, as DNA: TGTGCCAGCAGTTCCGGGACAGGGTGGGACACTGAAGCTTTCCTT. Translated, it gives CASSSGTGWDTEAFL.

This clonotype has a handful of counts. The chain recombines TRBV6-1 with TRBJ1-1; D might be TRBD1 (5 bases). The CDR3 is 13 residues long. Looked up from germline, CDR1 is MNHNS and CDR2 is SASEGT. V dropped 7 bases and J dropped 4 bases, with 13 bases sitting between them. The CDR3 DNA reads TGTGCCAGCATTTGGGAGGGGCGCACTGAAGCTTTCTTT. It yields the protein CASIWEGRTEAFF.

V and J are TRBV20-1 and TRBJ1-5; 7 bases align to TRBD1. V lost 1 base and J lost 4; bases outside the gene matches: 4. The V gene's germline CDR1 is DFQATT and CDR2 SNEGSKA (reference sequence). This CDR3 contains 14 residues. The CDR3 protein is CSARAGRGNQPQHF. The CDR3 nucleotides read TGCAGTGCTAGAGCAGGCAGGGGGAATCAGCCCCAGCATTTT.

This clonotype has at least ten counts. The chain uses TRBV18 and TRBJ2-5; D not certain. The V and J ends lost 8 bases and 4 bases respectively, with 14 bases between them. Germline V gene data show CDR1 as KGHSH and CDR2 as LQKENI. The CDR3 is 13 residues long. The CDR3 nucleotides are TGTGCCAGCGCCGGACCAGAAGGAGAGACCCAGTACTTC. This codes for CASAGPEGETQYF.

At least ten counts were recorded for this clonotype. CDR3 bases: TGTGCCAGCAGCCATGGACAGGGGGCTAATGAGCAGTTCTTC. Its protein is CASSHGQGANEQFF. The V gene is TRBV7-3, the J gene TRBJ2-1; 11 bases map to TRBD1. The V gene's germline CDR1 is SGHTA and CDR2 FQGTGA. This CDR3 contains 14 residues. Unmatched junction bases numbered 4, after V lost 5 bases and J lost 7 bases.

Points on this clonotype: This may come from a read error, since a much larger clone is one base off. The gene calls are TRBV18 and TRBJ2-1, with D tentatively TRBD1 or TRBD2 (7 bases each). CDR1 is KGHSH, CDR2 LQKENI, per germline. The CDR3 has 14 amino acids. The CDR3 reads CASTPGGGHNEQLF. The DNA for the CDR3 is TGTGCCAGCACCCCAGGGGGGGGCCACAATGAGCAGCTCTTC.

CDR3 in amino acids: CASSWIASSYNEQFF. CDR3 bases: TGTGCCAGCAGCTGGATAGCGAGCTCCTACAATGAGCAGTTCTTC. The gene calls are TRBV5-4 and TRBJ2-1, with D possibly TRBD2 on 5 matching bases. CDR3 length: 15 amino acids. V lost 3 bases to trimming and J lost 0 bases, with 10 bases between them. Per germline, CDR1 SGHNT and CDR2 YYREEE (reference sequence).

The chain combines TRBV15 with TRBJ2-1; D not resolved. This CDR3 has 12 residues. Germline assignment: CDR1 LNHNV and CDR2 YYDKDF (reference sequence). V lost 2 bases and J 7 bases, leaving 6 bases between the germline ends. CDR3 DNA sequence: TGTGCCACCAGCAGACTAGTAAATGAGCAGTTCTTC. This codes for CATSRLVNEQFF.

The chain couples TRBV25-1 to TRBJ1-1; 9 bases agree with TRBD1. This CDR3 spans 14 amino acids. Per germline, CDR1 MGHDK and CDR2 SYGVNS. Germline trimming cut 8 bases from V and 4 bases from J; bases unmatched to any gene: 8. The CDR3 DNA sequence: TGTGCCAGCGAAGGGACAGGGAGATCCACTGAAGCTTTCTTT. Translation: CASEGTGRSTEAFF.

This clonotype came up a few times. The chain couples TRBV6-5 to TRBJ1-4; D is undetermined. This CDR3 has 17 residues. Trimming removed 0 bases at V and 0 bases at J, with 11 bases between. From germline, CDR1 is MNHEY and CDR2 SVGAGI. The CDR3 DNA follows: TGTGCCAGCAGTTACTCTCGGCAGAAAGCAACTAATGAAAAACTGTTTTTT. It translates to CASSYSRQKATNEKLFF.

This clonotype was seen a handful of times. The genes are TRBV7-8 and TRBJ2-1, with 12 bases that match TRBD2. In germline, CDR1 is SGHVS, CDR2 FQNEAQ. The CDR3 length is 17 residues. The trim removed 4 bases at V and 0 bases at J, leaving 4 bases unmatched. Here the CDR3 reads CASSSGLAGLSYNEQFF. DNA for the CDR3: TGTGCCAGCAGCTCTGGACTAGCGGGACTCTCCTACAATGAGCAGTTCTTC. Looking up the rest from reference TRBV7-8 and TRBJ2-1 gives the full variable domain: GAGVSQSPRYKVAKRGQDVALRCDPISGHVSLFWYQQALGQGPEFLTYFQNEAQLDKSGLPSDRFFAERPEGSVSTLKIQRTQQEDSAVYLCASSSGLAGLSYNEQFFGPGTRLTVL.

The sample holds many counts of this clonotype. The chain joins TRBV28 to TRBJ2-7; possibly TRBD1 or TRBD2 for D (5 bases each). Per the germline V gene, CDR1 is MDHEN and CDR2 is SYDVKM. The CDR3 loop spans 17 amino acids. V was clipped by 4 bases and J by 5 bases, with 24 bases between them. In DNA form, the CDR3 reads TGTGCCAGCAGTTCCGTGGGGCGGGCCCAGCCGGGGCACGAGCAGTACTTC. Amino acid sequence: CASSSVGRAQPGHEQYF.

In this sample, this clonotype turned up a few times. The rearrangement uses TRBV27 and TRBJ1-5; 7 nucleotides line up with TRBD1. The CDR3 contains 16 residues. Germline CDR1 reads MNHEY; CDR2 reads SMNVEV (reference sequence). V lost 4 bases and J lost 1; bases outside the gene matches: 7. The CDR3 sequence is CASSWRQGFSNQPQHF. The DNA for the CDR3 is TGTGCCAGCAGTTGGAGACAGGGTTTCAGCAATCAGCCCCAGCATTTT.

The chain uses TRBV12-3 or TRBV12-4 and TRBJ2-2; 9 nucleotides align to TRBD1. This CDR3 is built from 14 residues. Germline trimming cut 7 bases from V and 7 bases from J; bases unmatched to any gene: 7. CDR3 bases: TGTGCCAGCACAACAGGGGGCGCGAACGGGGAGCTGTTTTTT. Translation: CASTTGGANGELFF.

The chain has TRBV20-1 and TRBJ1-6; possible D gene TRBD1, 6 bases. This CDR3 region has 14 residues. The V gene lost 5 bases and the J gene lost 5 bases, with 13 bases spanning the gap. Germline values: CDR1 DFQATT, CDR2 SNEGSKA (reference sequence). CDR3 DNA sequence: TGCAGTGCTTTCCTAAGGGGGAATAATTCACCCCTCCACTTT. As protein: CSAFLRGNNSPLHF.

This clonotype was detected a few times. This chain links TRBV12-3 or TRBV12-4 with TRBJ2-3; D gene ambiguous. Deletions cut 6 bases from V and 6 bases from J, with 13 bases between. The CDR3 length is 13 residues. The CDR3 loop is CASRRTGWDTQYF. CDR3 coding DNA: TGTGCCAGCAGACGGACCGGGTGGGATACGCAGTATTTT.

This clonotype was recorded many times. The chain is built from TRBV5-1 and TRBJ2-7; possibly TRBD1 for D (6 bases). The CDR3 is made up of 14 amino acids. The V end was cut by 3 bases, the J end by 2 bases, with 12 bases between. Germline assignment: CDR1 SGHRS and CDR2 YFSETQ. CDR3 nucleotide sequence: TGCGCCAGCAGCTCACAGGGTTGGGCCTACGAGCAGTACTTC. It encodes CASSSQGWAYEQYF.

This clonotype was picked up many times. CDR3 nucleotide sequence: TGTGCCAGCAGTTCCGGGACTCTTCTCGAGCAGTACTTC. It codes for CASSSGTLLEQYF. The gene calls are TRBV27 and TRBJ2-7; D is perhaps TRBD2 (6 bases). Germline V gives CDR1 MNHEY, CDR2 SMNVEV (reference sequence). The CDR3 has 13 residues. V dropped 4 bases and J dropped 6 bases, with 13 bases sitting between them.

There are a few counts of this clonotype. The chain recombines TRBV11-1 with TRBJ2-4; D is possibly TRBD1 (5 bases). The CDR3 runs to 15 residues. V was clipped by 1 base and J by 0 bases, with 7 bases between them. The germline CDR1 and CDR2 sequences are SGHAT and FQDESV (reference sequence). The CDR3 sequence: CASSLEGQAKNIQYF. The CDR3 DNA is TGTGCCAGCAGCTTAGAGGGGCAAGCCAAAAACATTCAGTACTTC.

This clonotype was observed at least ten times. V usage is TRBV28 and J usage is TRBJ1-3; D is possibly TRBD1 (5 bases). The CDR3 has 16 residues. The V gene lost 6 bases and the J gene lost 2 bases, with 17 bases spanning the gap. Germline CDR1 is MDHEN and CDR2 is SYDVKM. The DNA for the CDR3 is TGTGCCAGCAGGCCTCGACAGACGGTGGCTGGAAACACCATATATTTT. Translation: CASRPRQTVAGNTIYF.

Many counts were recorded for this clonotype. The chain links TRBV7-9 to TRBJ2-1; no definite D call. The CDR3 extends over 13 amino acids. The V and J ends lost 5 bases and 5 bases respectively, with 10 bases between them. CDR1 is SEHNR, CDR2 FQNEAQ, per germline (reference sequence). The CDR3 bases are TGTGCCAGCAGCGTCCACTGGGACAATGAGCAGTTCTTC. Encoded protein: CASSVHWDNEQFF.